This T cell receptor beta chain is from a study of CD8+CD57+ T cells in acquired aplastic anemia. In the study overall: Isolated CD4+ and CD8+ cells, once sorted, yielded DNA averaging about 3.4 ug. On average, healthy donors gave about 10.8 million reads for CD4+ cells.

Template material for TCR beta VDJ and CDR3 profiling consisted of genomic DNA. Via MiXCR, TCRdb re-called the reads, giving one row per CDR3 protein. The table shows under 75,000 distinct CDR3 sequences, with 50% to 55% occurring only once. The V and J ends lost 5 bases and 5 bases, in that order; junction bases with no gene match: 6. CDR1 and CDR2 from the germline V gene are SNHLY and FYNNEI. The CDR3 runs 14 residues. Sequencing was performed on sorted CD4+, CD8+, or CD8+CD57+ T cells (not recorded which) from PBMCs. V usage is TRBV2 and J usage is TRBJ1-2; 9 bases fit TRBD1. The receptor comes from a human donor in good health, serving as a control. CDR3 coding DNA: TGTGCCAGCAGTTCTGACAGGGGGGGGTATGGCTACACCTTC. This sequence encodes CASSSDRGGYGYTF.